These 4 T cell receptor beta chains originate from one sample sequenced in a study of cytomegalovirus exposure and HLA in healthy donors (dated by TCRdb to about 2017). Libraries were prepared through the immunoSEQ multiplex PCR assay. For the multiplex PCR, a mixture combining 60 forward primers for TCR Vbeta segments and 13 reverse primers for TCR Jbeta segments was used. TCRdb obtained this table from immuneACCESS and retained in-frame rearrangements with V and J assigned. These tables miss some clones; where compared with another copy, unresolved V genes account for less than half of the shortfall, and the remainder is unexplained. The sample records 100,000 to 150,000 clones, about 81% of which are singletons. The ten largest clones represent 1.5% to 2% of the sample. Input material: PBMCs. The receptor set was obtained from a man aged 35 to 55 in good health and CMV-seronegative.

The V gene is TRBV7-9, the J gene TRBJ1-3; no definite D call. V lost 3 bases and J lost 4, with 4 bases in between. The germline V gene has CDR1 SEHNR and CDR2 FQNEAQ (reference sequence). This CDR3 spans 12 amino acids. CDR3 sequence: CASSFQGNTIYF. DNA for the CDR3: TGTGCCAGCAGCTTCCAGGGAAACACCATATATTTT.

The genes are TRBV7-9 and TRBJ2-7; unclear D gene. V lost 2 bases and J 0 bases, leaving 5 bases between the germline ends. The CDR3 has 13 amino acids. In germline, CDR1 is SEHNR, CDR2 FQNEAQ (reference sequence). The CDR3 bases are TGTGCCAGCAGCTTATTAGCCTCCTACGAGCAGTACTTC. Residues: CASSLLASYEQYF.

This chain links TRBV28 with TRBJ2-1, with unresolved D. The germline V gene has CDR1 MDHEN and CDR2 SYDVKM. The CDR3 sequence is 13 residues long. Trimming cost V 3 bases and J 6 bases, with 9 bases left between them. The CDR3 sequence is CASSFPQINEQFF. The CDR3 region has the DNA TGTGCCAGCAGTTTCCCCCAGATCAATGAGCAGTTCTTC.

This clone has only one observation. The chain recombines TRBV19 with TRBJ2-7; 9 bases agree with TRBD1. The CDR3 sequence is 15 residues long. Germline V gene data show CDR1 as LNHDA and CDR2 as SQIVND (reference sequence). After removal of 7 bases from V and 1 base from J, the junction contained 8 bases not matched to a gene. The CDR3 DNA follows: TGTGCCAGTACCCATGGAGGGACAGGGTCCTACGAGCAGTACTTC. Translating it yields CASTHGGTGSYEQYF.